The rows below give T cell receptor delta chains drawn from one sample of a study of delta chains in infants with herpesvirus infections. TCRdb re-called the RT-PCR reads using CATT. In the table there are more than 2,500 delta-chain clones, 38% of which are singletons. The sequenced sample was peripheral blood, obtained at time point 4 of longitudinal follow-up. Every receptor here comes from a human donor who was a Ugandan infant, either HIV-exposed or HIV-unexposed (not recorded which). Each CDR3 is given with its conserved first and last residue.

TRDV2,TRDJ3,CACDTGSLLGDNSLPDTRQMFF
TRDV1,TRDJ1,CALGERALQMQLGDRDKLIF
TRDV1,TRDJ1,CALGEPSYLYKYTDKLIF
TRDV2,TRDJ3,CACDTGYANSWDTRQMFF
TRDV3,TRDJ1,CAFKATPGDTDKLIF
TRDV2,TRDJ1,CACERWGIPDKLIF
TRDV2,TRDJ1,CACDTVAKWGTTDKLIF
TRDV2,TRDJ3,CACDSLYWGSTWDTRQMFF
TRDV2,TRDJ3,CACDNTGGSRSWDTRQMFF
TRDV2,TRDJ1,CACDTVHVLGDTRTDKLIF
TRDV1,TRDJ1,CALGEIPLGYKLIF
TRDV2,TRDJ1,CACDRLGARGDKLIF
TRDV2,TRDJ2,CACDTVDPSTTAQLFF
TRDV1,TRDJ1,CALGDLYALGDTGGTDKLIF
TRDV2,TRDJ1,CACDTLGDWDTDKLIF
TRDV2,TRDJ3,CACDALGDIDSWDTRQMFF